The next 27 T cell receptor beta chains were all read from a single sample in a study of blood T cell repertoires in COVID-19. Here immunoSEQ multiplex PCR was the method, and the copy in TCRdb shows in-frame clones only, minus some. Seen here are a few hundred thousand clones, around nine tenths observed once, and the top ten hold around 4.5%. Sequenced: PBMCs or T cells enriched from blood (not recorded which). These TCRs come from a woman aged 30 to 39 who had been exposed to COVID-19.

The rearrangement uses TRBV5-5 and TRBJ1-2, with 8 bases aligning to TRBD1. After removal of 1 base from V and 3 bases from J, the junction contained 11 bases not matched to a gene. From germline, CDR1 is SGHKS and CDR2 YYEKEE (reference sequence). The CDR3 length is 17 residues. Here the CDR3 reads CASSLSFWTGWDYGYTF. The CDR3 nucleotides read TGTGCCAGCAGCTTGTCTTTCTGGACAGGGTGGGACTATGGCTACACCTTC.

The CDR3 is CASSEGQVTYEQYF. The CDR3 DNA sequence: TGTGCCAGCAGTGAGGGACAGGTTACCTACGAGCAGTACTTC. The rearrangement links TRBV6-1 to TRBJ2-7; 8 bases align to TRBD1. V dropped 3 bases and J dropped 2; count of bases not matched to a gene: 3. CDR3 length: 14 amino acids. The V gene's germline CDR1 is MNHNS and CDR2 SASEGT.

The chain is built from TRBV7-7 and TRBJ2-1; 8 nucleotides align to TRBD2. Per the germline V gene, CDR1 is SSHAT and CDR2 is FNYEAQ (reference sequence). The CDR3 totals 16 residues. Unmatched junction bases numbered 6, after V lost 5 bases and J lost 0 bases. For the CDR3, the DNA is TGTGCCAGCAGCCCGTATAGCGGGGACTCCTACAATGAGCAGTTCTTC. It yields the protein CASSPYSGDSYNEQFF.

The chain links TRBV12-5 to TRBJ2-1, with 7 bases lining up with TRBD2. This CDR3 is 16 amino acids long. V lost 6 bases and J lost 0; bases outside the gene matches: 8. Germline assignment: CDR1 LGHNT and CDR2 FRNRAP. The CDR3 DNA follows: TGTGCTAGTGGGTCTCGCGGGGGAAGCTCCTACAATGAGCAGTTCTTC. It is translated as CASGSRGGSSYNEQFF.

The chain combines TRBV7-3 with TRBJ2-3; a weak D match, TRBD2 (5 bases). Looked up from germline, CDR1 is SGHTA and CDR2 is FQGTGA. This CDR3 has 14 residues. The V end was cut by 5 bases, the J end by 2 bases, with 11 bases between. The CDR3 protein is CASSPRGDTDTQYF. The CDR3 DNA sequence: TGTGCCAGCAGCCCCCGGGGAGACACAGATACGCAGTATTTT.

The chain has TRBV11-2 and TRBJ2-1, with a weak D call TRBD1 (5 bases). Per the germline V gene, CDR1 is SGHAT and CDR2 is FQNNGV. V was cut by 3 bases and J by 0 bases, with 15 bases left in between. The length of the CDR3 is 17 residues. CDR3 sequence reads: CASSFPTTVTSYNEQFF. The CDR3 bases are TGTGCCAGCAGCTTCCCGACGACAGTTACCTCCTACAATGAGCAGTTCTTC. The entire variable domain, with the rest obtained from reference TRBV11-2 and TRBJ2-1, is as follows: EAGVAQSPRYKIIEKRQSVAFWCNPISGHATLYWYQQILGQGPKLLIQFQNNGVVDDSQLPKDRFSAERLKGVDSTLKIQPAKLEDSAVYLCASSFPTTVTSYNEQFFGPGTRLTVL.

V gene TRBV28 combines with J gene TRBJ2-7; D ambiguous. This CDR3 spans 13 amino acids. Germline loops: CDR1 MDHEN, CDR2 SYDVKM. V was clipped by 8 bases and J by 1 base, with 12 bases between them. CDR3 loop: CASLGLGSYEQYF. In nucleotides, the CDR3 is TGTGCCAGCCTCGGTCTTGGTTCCTACGAGCAGTACTTC.

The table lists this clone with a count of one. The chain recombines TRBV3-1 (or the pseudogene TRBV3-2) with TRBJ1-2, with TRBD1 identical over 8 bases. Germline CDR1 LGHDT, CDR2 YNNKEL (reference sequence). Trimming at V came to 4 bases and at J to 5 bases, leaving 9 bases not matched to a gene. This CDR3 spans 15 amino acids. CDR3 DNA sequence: TGTGCCAGCAGCCTTCGCGGACAGGGACGGTATGGCTACACCTTC. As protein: CASSLRGQGRYGYTF.

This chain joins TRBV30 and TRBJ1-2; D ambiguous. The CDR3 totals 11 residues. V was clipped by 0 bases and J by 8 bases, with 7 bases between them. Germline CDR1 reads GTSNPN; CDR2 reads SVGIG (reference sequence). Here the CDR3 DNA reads TGTGCCTGGAGTGTGAGTAGCGGCTACACCTTC. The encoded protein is CAWSVSSGYTF.

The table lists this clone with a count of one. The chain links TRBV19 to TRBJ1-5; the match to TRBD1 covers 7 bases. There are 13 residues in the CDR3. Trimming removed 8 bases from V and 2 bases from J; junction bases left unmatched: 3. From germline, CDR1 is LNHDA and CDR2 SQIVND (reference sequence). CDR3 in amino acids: CASDDRGNQPQHF. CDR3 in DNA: TGTGCCAGTGACGACAGGGGCAATCAGCCCCAGCATTTT.

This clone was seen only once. The CDR3 DNA is TGTGCCAGCAGCGGGGGGACAGGGGGAAGCAATGAGCAGTTCTTC. It codes for CASSGGTGGSNEQFF. V is TRBV9 and J is TRBJ2-1; 11 positions match TRBD1. The trim removed 3 bases at V and 6 bases at J, leaving 5 bases unmatched. The CDR3 spans 15 residues. Germline V gene lookup returns CDR1 SGDLS and CDR2 YYNGEE.

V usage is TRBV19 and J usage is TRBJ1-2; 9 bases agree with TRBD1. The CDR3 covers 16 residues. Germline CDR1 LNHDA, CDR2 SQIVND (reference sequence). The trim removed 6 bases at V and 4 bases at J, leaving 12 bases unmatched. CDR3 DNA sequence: TGTGCCAGTAGCCGGGACAGGGACCTCCCCATCTATGGCTACACCTTC. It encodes CASSRDRDLPIYGYTF.

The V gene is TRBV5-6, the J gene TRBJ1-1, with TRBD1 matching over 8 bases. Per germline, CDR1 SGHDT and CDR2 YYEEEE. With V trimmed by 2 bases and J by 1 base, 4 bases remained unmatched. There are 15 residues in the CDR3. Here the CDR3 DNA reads TGTGCCAGCAGCTTCTGGACAGGGAGGAACACTGAAGCTTTCTTT. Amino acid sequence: CASSFWTGRNTEAFF.

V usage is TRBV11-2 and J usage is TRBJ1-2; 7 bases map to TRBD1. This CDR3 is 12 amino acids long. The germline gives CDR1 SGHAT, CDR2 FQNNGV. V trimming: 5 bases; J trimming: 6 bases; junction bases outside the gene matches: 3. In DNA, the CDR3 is TGTGCCAGCAGCCCCCAGGGGGATGGCTACACCTTC. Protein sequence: CASSPQGDGYTF. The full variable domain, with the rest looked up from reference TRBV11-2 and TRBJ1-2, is EAGVAQSPRYKIIEKRQSVAFWCNPISGHATLYWYQQILGQGPKLLIQFQNNGVVDDSQLPKDRFSAERLKGVDSTLKIQPAKLEDSAVYLCASSPQGDGYTFGSGTRLTVV.

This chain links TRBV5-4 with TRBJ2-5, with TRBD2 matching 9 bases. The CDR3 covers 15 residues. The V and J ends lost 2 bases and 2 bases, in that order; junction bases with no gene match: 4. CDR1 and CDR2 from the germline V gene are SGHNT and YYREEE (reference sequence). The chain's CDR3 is CASSFWAGGQETQYF. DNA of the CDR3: TGTGCCAGCAGCTTTTGGGCGGGGGGGCAAGAGACCCAGTACTTC.

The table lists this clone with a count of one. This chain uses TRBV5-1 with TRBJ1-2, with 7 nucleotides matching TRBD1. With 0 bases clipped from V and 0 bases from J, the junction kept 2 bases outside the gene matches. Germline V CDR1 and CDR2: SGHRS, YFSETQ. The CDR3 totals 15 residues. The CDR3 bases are TGCGCCAGCAGCTTGGCAGGGGGGCCTAACTATGGCTACACCTTC. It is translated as CASSLAGGPNYGYTF.

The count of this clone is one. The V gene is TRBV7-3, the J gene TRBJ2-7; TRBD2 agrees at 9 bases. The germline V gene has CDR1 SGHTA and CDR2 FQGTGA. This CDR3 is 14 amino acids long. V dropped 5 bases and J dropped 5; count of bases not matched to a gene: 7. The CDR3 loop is CASSVSGGGDEQYF. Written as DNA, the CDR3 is TGTGCCAGCAGCGTTAGCGGGGGCGGCGACGAGCAGTACTTC.

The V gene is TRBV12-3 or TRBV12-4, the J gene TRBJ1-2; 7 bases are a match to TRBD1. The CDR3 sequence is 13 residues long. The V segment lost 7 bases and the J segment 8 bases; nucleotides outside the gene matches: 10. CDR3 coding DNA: TGTGCCAGCACCCAAGGACAGGCCACGGGCTACACCTTC. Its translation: CASTQGQATGYTF.

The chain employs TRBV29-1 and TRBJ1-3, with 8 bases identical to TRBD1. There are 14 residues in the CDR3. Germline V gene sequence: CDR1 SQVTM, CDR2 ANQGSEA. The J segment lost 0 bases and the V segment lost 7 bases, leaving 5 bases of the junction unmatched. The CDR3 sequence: CSARDRPSGNTIYF. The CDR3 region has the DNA TGCAGCGCGAGGGACAGGCCCTCTGGAAACACCATATATTTT.

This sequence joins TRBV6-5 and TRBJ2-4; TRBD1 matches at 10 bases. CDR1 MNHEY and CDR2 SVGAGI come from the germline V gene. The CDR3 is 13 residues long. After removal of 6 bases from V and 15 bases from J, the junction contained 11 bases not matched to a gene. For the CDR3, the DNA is TGTGCCAGCAGCCGAGACAGGGGGCGGGTACGGTACTTC. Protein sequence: CASSRDRGRVRYF.

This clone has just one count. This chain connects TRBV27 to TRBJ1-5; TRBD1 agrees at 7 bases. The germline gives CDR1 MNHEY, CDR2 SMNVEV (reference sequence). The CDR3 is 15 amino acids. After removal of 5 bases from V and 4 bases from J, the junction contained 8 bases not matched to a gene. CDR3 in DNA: TGTGCCAGCAGTCAAGGGACAGTGGGAAATCAGCCCCAGCATTTT. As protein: CASSQGTVGNQPQHF.

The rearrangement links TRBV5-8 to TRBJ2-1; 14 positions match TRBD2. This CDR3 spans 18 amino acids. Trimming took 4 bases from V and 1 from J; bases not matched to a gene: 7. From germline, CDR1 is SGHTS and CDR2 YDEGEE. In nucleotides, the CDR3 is TGTGCCAGCAGCCCTGGACTAGCGGGGGGCCATTCCTACAATGAGCAGTTCTTC. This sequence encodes CASSPGLAGGHSYNEQFF.

This CDR3 is CASSPQGSSGNTIYF. CDR3 nucleotides: TGTGCCAGCAGCCCACAGGGGAGCTCTGGAAACACCATATATTTT. The gene calls are TRBV5-5 and TRBJ1-3, with 7 positions matching TRBD1. CDR1 is SGHKS and CDR2 is YYEKEE in the germline V gene (reference sequence). This CDR3 is 15 amino acids long. V lost 4 bases and J lost 0; bases outside the gene matches: 4.

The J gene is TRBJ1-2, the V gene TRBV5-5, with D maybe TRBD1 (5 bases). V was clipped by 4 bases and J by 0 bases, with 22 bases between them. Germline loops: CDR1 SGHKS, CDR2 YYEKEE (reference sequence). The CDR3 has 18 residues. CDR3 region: CASSPVEGKFDPNYGYTF. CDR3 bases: TGTGCCAGCAGCCCCGTGGAGGGGAAATTCGACCCTAACTATGGCTACACCTTC.

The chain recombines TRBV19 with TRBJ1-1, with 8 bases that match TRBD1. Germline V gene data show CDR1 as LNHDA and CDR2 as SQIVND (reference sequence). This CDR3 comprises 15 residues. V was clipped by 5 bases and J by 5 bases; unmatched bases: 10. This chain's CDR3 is CASSPTGVGSTEAFF. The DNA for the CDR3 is TGTGCCAGTAGTCCGACAGGGGTTGGAAGTACTGAAGCTTTCTTT.

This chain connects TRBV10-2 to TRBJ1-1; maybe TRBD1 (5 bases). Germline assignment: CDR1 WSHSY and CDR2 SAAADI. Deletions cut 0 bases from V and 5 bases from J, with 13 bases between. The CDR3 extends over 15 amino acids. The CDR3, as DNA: TGCGCCAGCAGTGAGTCGACGGGCCGGGGGACTGAAGCTTTCTTT. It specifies CASSESTGRGTEAFF.

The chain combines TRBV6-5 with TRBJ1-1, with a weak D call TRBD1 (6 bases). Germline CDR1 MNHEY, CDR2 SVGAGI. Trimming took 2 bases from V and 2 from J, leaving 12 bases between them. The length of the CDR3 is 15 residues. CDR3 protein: CASSYGGGSNTEAFF. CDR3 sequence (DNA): TGTGCCAGCAGTTACGGGGGGGGCTCAAACACTGAAGCTTTCTTT.